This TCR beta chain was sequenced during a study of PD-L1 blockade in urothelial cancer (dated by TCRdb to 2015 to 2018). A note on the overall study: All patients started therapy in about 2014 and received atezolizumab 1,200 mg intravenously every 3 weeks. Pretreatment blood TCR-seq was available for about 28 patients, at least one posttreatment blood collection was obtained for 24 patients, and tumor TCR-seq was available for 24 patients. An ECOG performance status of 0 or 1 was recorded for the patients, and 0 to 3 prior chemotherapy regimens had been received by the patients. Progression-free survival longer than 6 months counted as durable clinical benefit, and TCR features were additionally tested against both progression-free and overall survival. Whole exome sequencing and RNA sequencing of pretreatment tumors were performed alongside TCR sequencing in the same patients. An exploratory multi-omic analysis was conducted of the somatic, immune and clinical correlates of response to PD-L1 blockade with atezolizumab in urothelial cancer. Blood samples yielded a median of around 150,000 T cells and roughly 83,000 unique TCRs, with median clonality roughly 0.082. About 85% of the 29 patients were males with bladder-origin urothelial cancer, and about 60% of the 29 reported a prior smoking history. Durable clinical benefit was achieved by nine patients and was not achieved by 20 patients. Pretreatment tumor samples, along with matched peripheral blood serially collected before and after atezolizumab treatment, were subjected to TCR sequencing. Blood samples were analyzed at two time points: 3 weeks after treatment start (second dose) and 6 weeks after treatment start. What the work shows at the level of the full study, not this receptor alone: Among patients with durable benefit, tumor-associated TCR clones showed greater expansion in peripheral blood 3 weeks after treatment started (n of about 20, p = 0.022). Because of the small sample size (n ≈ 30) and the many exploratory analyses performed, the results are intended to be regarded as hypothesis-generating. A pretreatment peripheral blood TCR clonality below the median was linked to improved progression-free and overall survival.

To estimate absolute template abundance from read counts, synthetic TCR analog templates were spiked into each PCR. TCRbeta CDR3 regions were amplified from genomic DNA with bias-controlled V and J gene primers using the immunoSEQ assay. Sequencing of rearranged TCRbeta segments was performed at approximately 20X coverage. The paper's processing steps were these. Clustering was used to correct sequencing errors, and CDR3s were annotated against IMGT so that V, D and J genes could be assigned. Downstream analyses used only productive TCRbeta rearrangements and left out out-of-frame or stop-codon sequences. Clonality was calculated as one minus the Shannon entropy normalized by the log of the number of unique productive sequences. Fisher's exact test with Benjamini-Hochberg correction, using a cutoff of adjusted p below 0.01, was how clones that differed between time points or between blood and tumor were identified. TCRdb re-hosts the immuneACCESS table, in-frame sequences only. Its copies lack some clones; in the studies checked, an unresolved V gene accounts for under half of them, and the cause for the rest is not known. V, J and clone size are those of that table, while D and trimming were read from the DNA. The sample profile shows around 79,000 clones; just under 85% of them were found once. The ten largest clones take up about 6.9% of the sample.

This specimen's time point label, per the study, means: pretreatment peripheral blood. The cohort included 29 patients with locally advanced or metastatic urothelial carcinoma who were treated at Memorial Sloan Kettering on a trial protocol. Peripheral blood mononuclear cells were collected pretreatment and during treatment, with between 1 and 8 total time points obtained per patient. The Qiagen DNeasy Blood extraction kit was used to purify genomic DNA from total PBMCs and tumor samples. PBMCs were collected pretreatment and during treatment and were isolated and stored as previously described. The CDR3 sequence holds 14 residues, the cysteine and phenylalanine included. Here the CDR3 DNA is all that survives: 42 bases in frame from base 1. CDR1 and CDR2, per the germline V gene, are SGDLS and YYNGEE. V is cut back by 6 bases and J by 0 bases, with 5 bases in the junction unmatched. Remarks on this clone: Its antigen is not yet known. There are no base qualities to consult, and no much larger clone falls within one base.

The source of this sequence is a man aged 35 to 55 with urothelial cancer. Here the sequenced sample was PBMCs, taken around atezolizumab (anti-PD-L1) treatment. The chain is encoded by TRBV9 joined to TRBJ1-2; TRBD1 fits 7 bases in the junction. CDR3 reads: CASTKTGTNYGYTF. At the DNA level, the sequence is TGTGCCAGCACCAAGACAGGGACTAACTATGGCTACACCTTC.